The 17 T cell receptor beta chains reported below all come from one sample, sequenced in a study of blood T cell repertoires in COVID-19. Some clones are missing from TCRdb's copy, which holds only in-frame ones; the method was immunoSEQ multiplex PCR. The sample has about 66,000 clones, roughly nine tenths seen once. The material sequenced was peripheral blood. Every receptor here comes from a human donor in a cohort sampled during active COVID-19.

This chain connects TRBV9 to TRBJ2-7, with TRBD2 matching over 13 bases. This CDR3 has 17 residues. The germline CDR1 and CDR2 sequences are SGDLS and YYNGEE. V lost 3 bases, J lost 0 bases, and 6 bases stayed unmatched. In DNA form, the CDR3 reads TGTGCCAGCAGCGAGGGGACTAGCGGGGAGAGCTCCTACGAGCAGTACTTC. Amino acids: CASSEGTSGESSYEQYF.

This clone was found once. The gene calls are TRBV18 and TRBJ2-5; perhaps TRBD2 as D (6 bases). The V gene's germline CDR1 is KGHSH and CDR2 LQKENI. The CDR3 spans 13 residues. Trimming removed 1 base at V and 5 bases at J, with 8 bases between. CDR3 sequence: CASSPHAGETQYF. Written as DNA, the CDR3 is TGTGCCAGCTCACCACACGCGGGGGAGACCCAGTACTTC.

This chain connects TRBV10-1 to TRBJ1-2; 8 nucleotides agree with TRBD1. The CDR3 extends over 13 amino acids. V gave up 4 bases and J gave up 8 bases; unmatched junction bases: 6. Per the germline V gene, CDR1 is WNHNN and CDR2 is SYGVQD (reference sequence). The CDR3 region is CASSADRGGGYTF. DNA for the CDR3: TGCGCCAGCAGTGCCGACAGGGGTGGCGGCTACACCTTC.

There are a few counts of this clone. V usage is TRBV5-1 and J usage is TRBJ1-4; D is uncertain. V was shortened by 0 bases and J by 8 bases, with 20 bases between the two germline ends. The CDR3 is made up of 17 amino acids. Germline loops: CDR1 SGHRS, CDR2 YFSETQ. The CDR3 bases are TGCGCCAGCAGCTTGGGGTTGGCAGGCAGCGGTGGGGAAAAACTGTTTTTT. It translates to CASSLGLAGSGGEKLFF.

The genes are TRBV19 and TRBJ1-5; a possible D gene is TRBD1 (6 bases). Between the trimmed V and J ends, which lost 2 bases and 3 bases, there was a span of 11 bases. Germline assignment: CDR1 LNHDA and CDR2 SQIVND (reference sequence). The CDR3 has 15 amino acids. CDR3 sequence: CASSITPGDNQPQHF. The CDR3 nucleotides are TGTGCCAGTAGTATAACCCCAGGGGACAATCAGCCCCAGCATTTT.

This clone has a single count. This rearrangement joins TRBV7-9 to TRBJ2-1; D ambiguous. The germline V gene has CDR1 SEHNR and CDR2 FQNEAQ (reference sequence). Between the trimmed V and J ends, which lost 1 base and 7 bases, there was a span of 17 bases. The CDR3 runs 16 residues. CDR3 DNA sequence: TGTGCCAGCAGCTTAGGAGGCTTAGCCAATGGTAATGAGCAGTTCTTC. It codes for CASSLGGLANGNEQFF. The full variable domain, its missing parts supplied by reference TRBV7-9 and TRBJ2-1, is DTGVSQNPRHKITKRGQNVTFRCDPISEHNRLYWYRQTLGQGPEFLTYFQNEAQLEKSRLLSDRFSAERPKGSFSTLEIQRTEQGDSAMYLCASSLGGLANGNEQFFGPGTRLTVL.

V usage is TRBV19 and J usage is TRBJ1-4; no firm D call. CDR3 size: 17 residues. Per germline, CDR1 LNHDA and CDR2 SQIVND (reference sequence). V was clipped by 3 bases and J by 0 bases, with 14 bases between them. CDR3 bases: TGTGCCAGTAGTATTCTTTCAGTGACAACAACTAATGAAAAACTGTTTTTT. This encodes CASSILSVTTTNEKLFF.

This sequence joins TRBV19 and TRBJ2-3; 8 bases line up with TRBD2. Germline CDR1 is LNHDA and CDR2 is SQIVND (reference sequence). The CDR3 is 14 amino acids. J lost 5 bases, V lost 3 bases, and 4 bases had no gene match. The CDR3: CASSIRGGVDTQYF. CDR3 in DNA: TGTGCCAGTAGTATCCGGGGGGGGGTAGATACGCAGTATTTT. Together with reference TRBV19 and TRBJ2-3, the CDR3 gives the full variable domain: DGGITQSPKYLFRKEGQNVTLSCEQNLNHDAMYWYRQDPGQGLRLIYYSQIVNDFQKGDIAEGYSVSREKKESFPLTVTSAQKNPTAFYLCASSIRGGVDTQYFGPGTRLTVL.

The J gene is TRBJ2-4, the V gene TRBV21-1; the table's D call, TRBD1, has no DNA check behind it. TRBV21-1 is given as a pseudogene. This CDR3 comprises 19 residues. CDR3 region: CASSKGGTGDTLAKNIQYF. The CDR3 DNA sequence: TGTGCCAGCAGCAAAGGTGGGACAGGGGACACCTTAGCCAAAAACATTCAGTACTTC.

This chain uses TRBV6-5 with TRBJ1-5, with 8 bases aligning to TRBD1. CDR1 and CDR2 from the germline V gene are MNHEY and SVGAGI. The ends lost 5 bases at V and 7 bases at J; junction bases unmatched: 7. The CDR3 sequence is 14 residues long. The CDR3 DNA reads TGTGCCAGCAGTCGCCCAGGGGGCTGGCAGCCCCAGCATTTT. Translated, it gives CASSRPGGWQPQHF.

This chain connects TRBV3-1 (or the pseudogene TRBV3-2) to TRBJ2-3, with D perhaps TRBD1 (5 bases). The CDR3 has 11 amino acids. With 9 bases removed from V and 6 bases from J, the gap between germline ends came to 10 bases. CDR1 is LGHDT and CDR2 is YNNKEL in the germline V gene (reference sequence). Written as DNA, the CDR3 is TGTGCCAGTAGGGGTGCGGATACGCAGTATTTT. Translated: CASRGADTQYF.

The chain links TRBV9 to TRBJ2-5; D is unresolved. CDR1 SGDLS and CDR2 YYNGEE come from the germline V gene. The CDR3 runs to 14 residues. The V and J ends lost 0 bases and 2 bases respectively, with 8 bases between them. The CDR3 protein is CASSVDGGQETQYF. CDR3 in DNA: TGTGCCAGCAGCGTAGATGGCGGTCAAGAGACCCAGTACTTC.

The chain combines TRBV7-2 with TRBJ2-7; 15 nucleotides align to TRBD2. Germline-derived CDR1 and CDR2 are SGHTA and FQGNSA. J lost 2 bases, V lost 2 bases, and 7 bases had no gene match. The CDR3 runs 18 residues. CDR3 sequence reads: CASSLWWTSGGAAYEQYF. CDR3 nucleotide sequence: TGTGCCAGCAGCTTATGGTGGACTAGCGGGGGGGCAGCCTACGAGCAGTACTTC.

J is TRBJ2-1 and V is TRBV11-1; 9 bases align to TRBD2. The CDR3 extends over 13 amino acids. Germline CDR1 SGHAT, CDR2 FQDESV (reference sequence). The V gene end was trimmed by 4 bases and the J gene end by 10 bases; junction bases not matched to a gene: 5. CDR3 in amino acids: CASSSTLAGEQFF. The CDR3 DNA follows: TGTGCCAGCAGCTCGACCCTAGCGGGGGAGCAGTTCTTC. Full variable domain (missing parts from reference TRBV11-1 and TRBJ2-1): EAEVAQSPRYKITEKSQAVAFWCDPISGHATLYWYRQILGQGPELLVQFQDESVVDDSQLPKDRFSAERLKGVDSTLKIQPAELGDSAMYLCASSSTLAGEQFFGPGTRLTVL.

This clone appeared a few times. V gene TRBV28 combines with J gene TRBJ1-5; TRBD1 matches at 7 bases. The V gene's germline CDR1 is MDHEN and CDR2 SYDVKM. The CDR3 spans 15 residues. The V gene end was trimmed by 8 bases and the J gene end by 0 bases; junction bases not matched to a gene: 7. CDR3 coding DNA: TGTGCCAGCCTGAGGACAGGTTTTAGCAATCAGCCCCAGCATTTT. This encodes CASLRTGFSNQPQHF.

J is TRBJ2-7 and V is TRBV27, with TRBD1 as a possible D gene (5 bases). CDR3 length: 15 amino acids. CDR1 is MNHEY, CDR2 SMNVEV, per germline (reference sequence). V was pared by 6 bases and J by 0 bases, with 15 bases between. CDR3 sequence (DNA): TGTGCCAGCAGGGACCCCCAGGGTTCCTCCTACGAGCAGTACTTC. It encodes CASRDPQGSSYEQYF.

The chain has TRBV3-1 (or the pseudogene TRBV3-2) and TRBJ2-2, with D possibly matching TRBD2 (6 bases). Germline CDR1 reads LGHDT; CDR2 reads YNNKEL (reference sequence). V lost 0 bases, J lost 7 bases, and 15 bases lay in between. This CDR3 is built from 16 residues. The CDR3 DNA follows: TGTGCCAGCAGCCAAGAGGGGGGAGAAGGAAACGGGGAGCTGTTTTTT. It specifies CASSQEGGEGNGELFF.